Listed here are 18 T cell receptor beta chains from one sample, sequenced in a study of T cells in Graves' hyperthyroidism and ophthalmopathy. Researchers amplified the TCR beta CDR3 regions from RNA transcripts. The HTBI primer set served for first-round RT-PCR of the TCR CDR3. TCRdb used MiXCR to reprocess the multiplex PCR reads, holding one entry per CDR3 protein. The sample lists around 700,000 distinct CDR3 sequences; about 19% were seen once. The sample comprised blood. The receptors derive from a woman aged 45 to 65 with Graves' hyperthyroidism that later progressed to Graves' ophthalmopathy.

This rearrangement joins TRBV6-1 to TRBJ1-2, with no clear D. The CDR3 consists of 14 residues. Germline loops: CDR1 MNHNS, CDR2 SASEGT. Trimming removed 6 bases from V and 4 bases from J, with 15 bases in between. CDR3: CASRRTERTYGYTF. Written as DNA, the CDR3 is TGTGCCAGCAGACGCACTGAGAGAACCTATGGCTACACCTTC.

This chain connects TRBV27 to TRBJ2-3, with 9 bases that match TRBD1. J lost 4 bases, V lost 0 bases, and 5 bases had no gene match. The length of the CDR3 is 16 residues. The germline V gene encodes CDR1 MNHEY and CDR2 SMNVEV (reference sequence). CDR3 residues: CASSLSFGTGSDTQYF. The CDR3, as DNA: TGTGCCAGCAGTTTATCGTTCGGGACAGGGTCAGATACGCAGTATTTT.

The chain has TRBV29-1 and TRBJ1-2, with D maybe TRBD1 (5 bases). This CDR3 is 13 amino acids long. Germline CDR1 and CDR2: SQVTM and ANQGSEA. The germline V and J ends were trimmed by 3 bases and 6 bases, with 14 bases remaining between them. CDR3 residues: CSVDDGGANGYTF. CDR3 DNA: TGCAGCGTTGATGATGGAGGGGCTAATGGCTACACCTTC.

As concerns this clonotype: A read error is possible here, since a much larger clone lies one base away. This chain links TRBV7-8 with TRBJ2-7, with 8 bases identical to TRBD1. Germline CDR1 SGHVS, CDR2 FQNEAQ. The CDR3 consists of 14 residues. The J segment lost 7 bases and the V segment lost 4 bases, leaving 9 bases of the junction unmatched. CDR3 sequence reads: CASSSGTGQREQYF. In DNA form, the CDR3 reads TGTGCCAGCAGCTCAGGGACAGGTCAGAGGGAGCAGTACTTC. The variable domain in full, completed from reference TRBV7-8 and TRBJ2-7, reads GAGVSQSPRYKVAKRGQDVALRCDPISGHVSLFWYQQALGQGPEFLTYFQNEAQLDKSGLPSDRFFAERPEGSVSTLKIQRTQQEDSAVYLCASSSGTGQREQYFGPGTRLTVT.

This clonotype was found many times. The J gene is TRBJ2-7, the V gene TRBV20-1; D might be TRBD1 or TRBD2, each matching 5 bases. The CDR3 consists of 14 residues. Germline values: CDR1 DFQATT, CDR2 SNEGSKA (reference sequence). V was clipped by 6 bases and J by 3 bases, with 18 bases between them. The CDR3, as DNA: TGCAGTGCAACCTCCGGGACGGCTTACTACGAGCAGTACTTC. This codes for CSATSGTAYYEQYF.

This clonotype occurred a few times. The CDR3 DNA sequence: TGTGCCAGTAGTGGGAGGACAGGGGAACAGCCCCAGCATTTT. Amino acids: CASSGRTGEQPQHF. The chain couples TRBV19 to TRBJ1-5; 9 bases map to TRBD1. The CDR3 extends over 14 amino acids. J was trimmed by 7 bases and V by 5 bases; bases with no gene match: 6. Per the germline V gene, CDR1 is LNHDA and CDR2 is SQIVND (reference sequence).

This clonotype occurred a few times. This sequence joins TRBV7-9 and TRBJ1-1, with D tentatively TRBD1 (5 bases). The CDR3 is made up of 18 amino acids. Germline assignment: CDR1 SEHNR and CDR2 FQNEAQ (reference sequence). Trimming stripped 2 bases from V and 0 bases from J, with 19 bases between. The CDR3 here is CASSLKNLGPMMNTEAFF. CDR3 nucleotides: TGTGCCAGCAGCTTAAAGAATTTGGGACCGATGATGAACACTGAAGCTTTCTTT. Drawing the rest from reference TRBV7-9 and TRBJ1-1, the complete variable domain is DTGVSQNPRHKITKRGQNVTFRCDPISEHNRLYWYRQTLGQGPEFLTYFQNEAQLEKSRLLSDRFSAERPKGSFSTLEIQRTEQGDSAMYLCASSLKNLGPMMNTEAFFGQGTRLTVV.

This clonotype was detected only a few times. The chain links TRBV6-2 or TRBV6-3 to TRBJ1-5, with no clear D. Germline CDR1 reads MNHEY; CDR2 reads SVGEGT. The germline V and J ends were trimmed by 2 bases and 6 bases, with 11 bases remaining between them. The CDR3 covers 14 residues. The CDR3 here is CASSYGILSQPQHF. CDR3 DNA: TGTGCCAGCAGTTACGGGATTTTGAGTCAGCCCCAGCATTTT.

J is TRBJ2-1 and V is TRBV6-2 or TRBV6-3; 7 positions agree with TRBD1. Germline CDR1 reads MNHEY; CDR2 reads SVGEGT. The ends lost 10 bases at V and 4 bases at J; junction bases unmatched: 7. This CDR3 comprises 13 residues. CDR3 DNA: TGTGCCACGGGCAGGGGGTGGTACAATGAGCAGTTCTTC. It codes for CATGRGWYNEQFF.

A few counts support this clonotype. This sequence joins TRBV10-2 and TRBJ1-2, with unresolved D. CDR1 WSHSY and CDR2 SAAADI come from the germline V gene. With 3 bases removed from V and 2 bases from J, the gap between germline ends came to 7 bases. The CDR3 loop spans 13 amino acids. The CDR3 DNA reads TGCGCCAGCAGTGAAACGTACAACTATGGCTACACCTTC. Translating gives CASSETYNYGYTF.

This clonotype was picked up many times. The gene calls are TRBV20-1 and TRBJ2-3; 12 nucleotides agree with TRBD2. CDR3 length: 16 amino acids. The trim removed 1 base at V and 2 bases at J, leaving 4 bases unmatched. Germline-derived CDR1 and CDR2 are DFQATT and SNEGSKA (reference sequence). CDR3 DNA sequence: TGCAGTGCTAGAGCCTCTAGCGGGGGGGTCACAGATACGCAGTATTTT. This translates into CSARASSGGVTDTQYF.

This clonotype was observed once. The rearrangement links TRBV24-1 to TRBJ2-2, with a tentative D call TRBD1 (6 bases). Germline V gene data show CDR1 as KGHDR and CDR2 as SFDVKD. The CDR3 loop spans 16 amino acids. Trimming cost V 5 bases and J 0 bases, with 12 bases left between them. CDR3 coding DNA: TGTGCCACCAGTGGCCTGGACAGTACGAACACCGGGGAGCTGTTTTTT. Its protein product is CATSGLDSTNTGELFF.

This clonotype was seen repeatedly, ten times or more. This chain links TRBV12-3 or TRBV12-4 with TRBJ2-7; D gene unclear. With 9 bases removed from V and 1 base from J, the gap between germline ends came to 16 bases. This CDR3 has 14 amino acids. The CDR3 sequence is CASGDFALSYEQYF. DNA for the CDR3: TGTGCCAGTGGAGACTTCGCCCTTTCCTACGAGCAGTACTTC.

This clonotype was recorded many times. This chain joins TRBV6-1 and TRBJ1-5; TRBD1 matches at 7 bases. The CDR3 runs to 18 residues. J gave up 0 bases and V 4 bases, and 12 bases lay outside the gene matches. Germline CDR1 and CDR2: MNHNS and SASEGT. The CDR3 reads CASSGPPGTDNSNQPQHF. The CDR3 nucleotides read TGTGCCAGCAGTGGACCTCCCGGGACAGATAATAGCAATCAGCCCCAGCATTTT.

This clonotype showed up just a few times. The genes are TRBV6-1 and TRBJ1-2, with TRBD1 as a possible D gene (6 bases). There are 13 residues in the CDR3. Germline V lookup: CDR1 MNHNS, CDR2 SASEGT. V lost 7 bases, J lost 8 bases, and 17 bases lay in between. Here the CDR3 DNA reads TGTGCCAGCAAAACATGGGGGCCTAGGGGCTACACCTTC. Protein product: CASKTWGPRGYTF.

The table lists this clonotype with many counts. The chain carries TRBV2 and TRBJ2-4; 7 bases align to TRBD1. The V gene's germline CDR1 is SNHLY and CDR2 FYNNEI. Trimming took 3 bases from V and 0 from J; bases not matched to a gene: 5. This CDR3 has 16 amino acids. The CDR3 DNA reads TGTGCCAGCAGTGACCCCGACAGGGTAGCCAAAAACATTCAGTACTTC. As protein: CASSDPDRVAKNIQYF.

Many counts were recorded for this clonotype. The chain is built from TRBV5-5 and TRBJ1-1; D unclear. V shed 0 bases and J shed 1 base, with 10 bases lying between them. The CDR3 loop spans 15 amino acids. Germline CDR1 and CDR2: SGHKS and YYEKEE (reference sequence). CDR3 in DNA: TGTGCCAGCAGCTTGGTGAAGGCCTCGAACACTGAAGCTTTCTTT. Its protein is CASSLVKASNTEAFF. The full variable domain, rest sourced from reference TRBV5-5 and TRBJ1-1, is DAGVTQSPTHLIKTRGQQVTLRCSPISGHKSVSWYQQVLGQGPQFIFQYYEKEERGRGNFPDRFSARQFPNYSSELNVNALLLGDSALYLCASSLVKASNTEAFFGQGTRLTVV.

This clonotype was seen only a few times. V usage is TRBV12-3 or TRBV12-4 and J usage is TRBJ2-5; the match to TRBD1 covers 10 bases. This CDR3 spans 15 amino acids. After removal of 4 bases from V and 5 bases from J, the junction contained 7 bases not matched to a gene. The CDR3: CASSSFGDRGETQYF. The CDR3 DNA follows: TGTGCCAGCAGTTCCTTCGGGGACAGGGGTGAGACCCAGTACTTC.